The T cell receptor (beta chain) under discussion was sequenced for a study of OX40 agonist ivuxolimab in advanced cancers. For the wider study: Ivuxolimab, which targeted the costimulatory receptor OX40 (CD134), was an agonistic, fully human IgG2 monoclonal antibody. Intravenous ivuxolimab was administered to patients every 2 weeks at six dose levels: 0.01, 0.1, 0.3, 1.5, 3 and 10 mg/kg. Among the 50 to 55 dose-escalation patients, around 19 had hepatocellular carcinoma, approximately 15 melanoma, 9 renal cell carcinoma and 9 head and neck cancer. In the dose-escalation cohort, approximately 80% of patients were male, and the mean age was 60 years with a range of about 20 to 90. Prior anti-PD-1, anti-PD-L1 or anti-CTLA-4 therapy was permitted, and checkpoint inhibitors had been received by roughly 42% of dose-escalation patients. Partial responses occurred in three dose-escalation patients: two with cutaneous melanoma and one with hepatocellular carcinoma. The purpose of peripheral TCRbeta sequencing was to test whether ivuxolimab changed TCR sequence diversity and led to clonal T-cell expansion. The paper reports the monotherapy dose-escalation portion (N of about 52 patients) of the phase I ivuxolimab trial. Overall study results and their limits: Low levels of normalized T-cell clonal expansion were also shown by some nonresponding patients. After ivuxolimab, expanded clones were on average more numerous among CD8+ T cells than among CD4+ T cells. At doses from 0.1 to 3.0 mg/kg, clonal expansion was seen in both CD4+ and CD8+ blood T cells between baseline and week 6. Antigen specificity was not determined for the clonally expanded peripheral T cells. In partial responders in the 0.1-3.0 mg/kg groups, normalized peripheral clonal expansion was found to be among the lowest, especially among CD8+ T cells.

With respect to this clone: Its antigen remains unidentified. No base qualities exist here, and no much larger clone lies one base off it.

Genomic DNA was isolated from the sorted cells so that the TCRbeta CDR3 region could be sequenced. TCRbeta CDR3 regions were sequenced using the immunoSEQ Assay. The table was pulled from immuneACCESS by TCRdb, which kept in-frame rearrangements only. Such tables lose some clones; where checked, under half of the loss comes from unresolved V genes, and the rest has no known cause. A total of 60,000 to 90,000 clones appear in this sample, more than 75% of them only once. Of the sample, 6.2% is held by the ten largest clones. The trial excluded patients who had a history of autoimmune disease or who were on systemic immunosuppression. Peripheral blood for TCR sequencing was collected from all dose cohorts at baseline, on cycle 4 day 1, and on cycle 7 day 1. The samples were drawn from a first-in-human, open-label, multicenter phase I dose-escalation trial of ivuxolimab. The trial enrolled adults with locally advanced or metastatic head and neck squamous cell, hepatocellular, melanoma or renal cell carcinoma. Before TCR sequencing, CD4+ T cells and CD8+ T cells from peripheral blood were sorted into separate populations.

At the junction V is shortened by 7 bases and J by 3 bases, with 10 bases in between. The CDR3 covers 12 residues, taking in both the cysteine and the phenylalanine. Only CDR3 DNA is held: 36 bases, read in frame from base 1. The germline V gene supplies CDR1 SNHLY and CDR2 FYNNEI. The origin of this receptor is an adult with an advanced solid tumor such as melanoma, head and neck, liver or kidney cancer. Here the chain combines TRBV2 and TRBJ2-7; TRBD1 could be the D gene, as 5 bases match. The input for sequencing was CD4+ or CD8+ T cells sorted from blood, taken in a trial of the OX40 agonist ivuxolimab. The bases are TGTGCCAGCATGGGGCTAGTCTACGAGCAGTACTTC. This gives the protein CASMGLVYEQYF.